This TCR beta chain was recorded in a study of blood T cell repertoires in COVID-19. CDR3 length: 15 residues. The germline gives CDR1 SGDLS, CDR2 YYNGEE. The J segment lost 2 bases and the V segment lost 0 bases, leaving 2 bases of the junction unmatched. The protocol was immunoSEQ multiplex PCR, while the TCRdb copy is restricted to in-frame clones and leaves out a portion. The sample contains some 230,000 clones, about nine tenths of which appear only once. The chain couples TRBV9 to TRBJ1-2; 9 bases fit TRBD1. This receptor was obtained from a man aged 30 to 45 who had recovered from COVID-19. The sample was peripheral blood. DNA for the CDR3: TGTGCCAGCAGCGTAGCTGGACAGGGGAACTATGGCTACACCTTC. Translation: CASSVAGQGNYGYTF.